A selection of T cell receptor beta chains follows, all from one sample in a study of HIV-infected patients and healthy controls. TCRdb recomputed calls from the 5' RACE reads with MiXCR, one row per CDR3 protein. The table has 10,000 to 15,000 distinct CDR3 sequences, approximately 11% seen once; the top ten hold around 6%. The sequencing input was blood. These TCRs come from an adult in good health. Each CDR3 is given without its conserved first and last residue.

V gene: TRBV7-2; CDR3 protein: ASSPRGGQPQH
V gene: TRBV3-1; CDR3 protein: ASSQEFLAGAEAF
V gene: TRBV10-3; CDR3 protein: ATQGDSVSSPLH
V gene: TRBV7-9; CDR3 protein: ASSLRDGYYGYT
V gene: TRBV28; CDR3 protein: ASSPHQSGRAQF
V gene: TRBV7-6; CDR3 protein: ASSLGQAVVEQY
V gene: TRBV3-1; CDR3 protein: ASSQDLLQGGGGELF
V gene: TRBV6-5; CDR3 protein: ASSGQQNQPQH
V gene: TRBV19; CDR3 protein: ASSGSSGASSYNEQF
V gene: TRBV19; CDR3 protein: ASSAASLDEQF
V gene: TRBV11-1; CDR3 protein: ASSIGGDGNQPQH
V gene: TRBV6-5; CDR3 protein: ASSSAGRGAKNIQY
V gene: TRBV15; CDR3 protein: ATSRGRTGGAGEKLF
V gene: TRBV7-2; CDR3 protein: ASSSYLGRLAGATLLGEQY
V gene: TRBV20-1; CDR3 protein: SAAELAGVGKVLAKNIQY
V gene: TRBV18; CDR3 protein: ASSQRTSDHNEQF
V gene: TRBV12-5; CDR3 protein: ASGLGSSGSTVEQF
V gene: TRBV4-1; CDR3 protein: ASSQDTSSNQPQH
V gene: TRBV28; CDR3 protein: ASSFLLRVGFYEQY
V gene: TRBV3-1; CDR3 protein: ASSSGPISNQPQH
V gene: TRBV20-1; CDR3 protein: SARDLSYEQY
V gene: TRBV28; CDR3 protein: ASTWTGTTEAF
V gene: TRBV28; CDR3 protein: ASSRRSPGGGHGYT
V gene: TRBV5-1; CDR3 protein: ASSLQGGPDTQY
V gene: TRBV6-1; CDR3 protein: ASRGTSEVETQY
V gene: TRBV20-1; CDR3 protein: SASRDYEQY
V gene: TRBV4-1; CDR3 protein: ASSQLSTGGKKSEQF
V gene: TRBV7-9; CDR3 protein: ASSAGTSGTESTDTQY
V gene: TRBV20-1; CDR3 protein: SAKPISAGSSYEQY
V gene: TRBV7-9; CDR3 protein: ASSLVGWTGRTGELF
V gene: TRBV28; CDR3 protein: ASSTPWTALEEKLF
V gene: TRBV7-2; CDR3 protein: ASSLWGPDEQY
V gene: TRBV28; CDR3 protein: ASILGGAPRRNTGELF
V gene: TRBV20-1; CDR3 protein: SATLEGDTLTEAF
V gene: TRBV5-1; CDR3 protein: ASSPRGAALSYEQY
V gene: TRBV7-6; CDR3 protein: ASSSGRGDYGYT
V gene: TRBV5-1; CDR3 protein: ASIEGQGSSYEQY
V gene: TRBV28; CDR3 protein: ASSSRWRENGYNEQF
V gene: TRBV27; CDR3 protein: ASSLQPPWSSYNSPLH
V gene: TRBV12-3/TRBV12-4; CDR3 protein: ASSLDVSGANVLT